This T cell receptor (beta chain) was captured by sequencing in a study of blood T cell repertoires in COVID-19. Germline V gene sequence: CDR1 LNHDA, CDR2 SQIVND (reference sequence). The CDR3 loop spans 15 amino acids. The germline V and J ends were trimmed by 5 bases and 0 bases, with 10 bases remaining between them. Method: immunoSEQ multiplex PCR; TCRdb's copy keeps in-frame clones and lacks some. The profile shows tens of thousands of clones, about 79% of them singletons. This clone was counted between two and nine times. This chain joins TRBV19 and TRBJ2-2; D may be TRBD1 (5 bases). The clonotype was recovered from a woman aged 55-75 years with acute or convalescent COVID-19. Material: peripheral blood. The CDR3 loop is CASSATVSNTGELFF. The CDR3 bases are TGTGCCAGTAGTGCGACAGTTTCGAACACCGGGGAGCTGTTTTTT.